This T cell receptor (beta chain) was retrieved from a study of shared T cell receptors in the human thymus. This clone was seen once. Germline CDR1 and CDR2: MNHEY and SMNVEV (reference sequence). This CDR3 has 15 amino acids. V trimming: 5 bases; J trimming: 3 bases; junction bases outside the gene matches: 7. Some clones are missing from TCRdb's copy, which holds only in-frame ones; the method was immunoSEQ multiplex PCR. The table lists hundreds of thousands of clones, roughly 88% of them singletons. This sample also appeared in a second study, on human thymus T cells.

The sequencing input was thymocytes. The rearrangement uses TRBV27 and TRBJ2-7, with 10 bases fitting TRBD1. This clonotype originated in a boy under two years old with a congenital heart defect. The CDR3 DNA is TGTGCCAGCAGTCCGTCCCGGACAGGGGGCTACGAGCAGTACTTC. It is translated as CASSPSRTGGYEQYF.